This T cell receptor beta chain was obtained from a study of technical replicates of blood from several donors. The count of this clone is one. Profiling relied on immunoSEQ multiplex PCR, and the TCRdb table lists in-frame clones only, not all of them. The sample lists about 79,000 clones, 91% occurring once. This CDR3 comprises 15 residues. CDR1 and CDR2 from the germline V gene are GTSNPN and SVGIG (reference sequence). V dropped 0 bases and J dropped 7; count of bases not matched to a gene: 5. The chain has TRBV30 and TRBJ1-6; 8 positions agree with TRBD1. The sequencing input was T cells isolated from PBMCs. This clonotype was sampled from a human donor in good health. Some clones in this sample may be carry-over from other donors' samples. The CDR3 bases are TGTGCCTGGAGTGTACATCCAGGGGGCAATTCACCCCTCCACTTT. Translation gives CAWSVHPGGNSPLHF. The variable domain in full, completed from reference TRBV30 and TRBJ1-6, reads SQTIHQWPATLVQPVGSPLSLECTVEGTSNPNLYWYRQAAGRGLQLLFYSVGIGQISSEVPQNLSASRPQDRQFILSSKKLLLSDSGFYLCAWSVHPGGNSPLHFGNGTRLTVT.